A single T cell receptor beta chain is shown here with its context. Its cognate antigen has yet to be identified. Per-base qualities were not stored, and no clone one base away is much larger. These data come from a study of blood T cell repertoires in COVID-19 (dated by TCRdb to 2018 to 2021). For the study in its entirety: Samples covering the acute and convalescent phases of COVID-19 were provided by collaborators in the United States, Italy and Spain. Samples came from the ongoing ImmuneRACE study (first 160 participants) plus 1,254 subjects from 6 global collaborators. HLA class I and class II types, where available, came from metadata supplied by the sample provider rather than from assay-based typing. The repertoires were made available in a free public database intended to serve as a resource for research on the immune response to SARS-CoV-2. The material from the prospective study consisted of cDNA or gDNA derived from T cells, B-cell-depleted T cells, or PBMCs. Nearly every sample came with metadata listing a de-identified subject ID, COVID-19 status, age in years and sex. Subjects who had been exposed to COVID-19, were actively infected with it, or had recovered from it provided the deeply sampled blood TCRbeta repertoires that made up the dataset. General conclusions and limits of the study: How much clinical and demographic metadata was included differed by source and by participant, and the metadata was provided uncurated.

Collaborating institutions collected whole blood in K2EDTA tubes following their own protocols. For TCRbeta analysis, collaborators shipped samples in one of three forms: frozen whole blood, isolated PBMCs, or DNA extracted from either of those sample types. Spanning cysteine to phenylalanine, the CDR3 consists of 16 amino acids. Left in the record is the CDR3 DNA by itself, 48 bases read in frame from the first base. Trimming takes 5 bases from V and 0 bases from J, and the germline ends sit 15 bases apart. CDR1 and CDR2 are drawn from the germline V gene: SGHVS, FQNEAQ. TCRbeta CDR3 regions were amplified from genomic DNA using the immunoSEQ Assay, a bias-controlled multiplex PCR. As for the authors' bioinformatics: Nucleated cell counts per sample were estimated from amplification of reference gene primers within the assay. To quantify the absolute abundance of each unique TCRbeta CDR3 rearrangement, sequence reads were collapsed and filtered. For each sample, productive Simpson clonality was calculated by taking the square root of Simpson's diversity index across productive rearrangements. TCRdb stores this immuneACCESS table with in-frame sequences only. Part of the clones is absent; in the studies checked, under half of the shortfall reflects unresolved V genes, and no reason is known for the rest. V and J calls and clone size are given by that table; D and trimming were obtained from the DNA. The sample table holds approximately 87,000 clones, of which roughly 80% were seen once. The leading ten clones occupy roughly 15% of the sample.

This clonotype was sampled from a woman aged 80 or over with acute or convalescent COVID-19. The material sequenced was peripheral blood. The chain is made from TRBV7-8 and TRBJ2-3; 5 matching bases give a weak D call of TRBD2. The CDR3 region: CASSTSLWFSTDTQYF. The DNA sequence is given as TGTGCCAGCAGCACTAGTCTTTGGTTTAGCACAGATACGCAGTATTTT.